Detailed here is one T cell receptor (beta chain). These data are taken from a study of blood T cell repertoires in COVID-19. Data came from immunoSEQ multiplex PCR; TCRdb stores just in-frame clones and leaves some out. Of more than 200,000 clones in the sample, more than 70% were seen once. The CDR3 is 12 amino acids. The germline V gene encodes CDR1 SGHNT and CDR2 YENEEA. Trimming pared 5 bases from V and 8 bases from J, leaving 12 bases between. The Seattle patients joined while their infection was active and were tracked longitudinally afterward. V and J are TRBV11-3 and TRBJ2-5; the D is unclear. The clonotype originates from a woman aged 25-40 years with COVID-19, enrolled during active disease. The sequenced sample was peripheral blood. Here the CDR3 DNA reads TGTGCCAGCAGCACCCCCCGACAAACCCAGTACTTC. Translating it yields CASSTPRQTQYF.